Listed here are 25 T cell receptor beta chains from one sample, sequenced in a study of T cell responses to AZD1222 COVID-19 vaccine. Sequenced by immunoSEQ multiplex PCR; TCRdb stores in-frame clones only, minus some. This table has about 79,000 clones, approximately 90% appearing once. The material was peripheral blood, obtained 28 days after the second AZD1222 dose. The receptors were gathered from an adult who received the AZD1222 COVID-19 vaccine.

This clone was observed a single time. This chain uses TRBV19 with TRBJ2-3; D is tentatively TRBD1 or TRBD2 (5 bases each). CDR3 length equals 14 residues. V was cut by 6 bases and J by 3 bases, with 13 bases left in between. CDR1 and CDR2 from the germline V gene are LNHDA and SQIVND (reference sequence). The CDR3 coding sequence is TGTGCCAGTAGAAGGGACCGGAGGACAGATACGCAGTATTTT. Translation gives CASRRDRRTDTQYF.

This chain links TRBV28 with TRBJ1-6, with D possibly TRBD1 on 5 matching bases. Germline V gene lookup returns CDR1 MDHEN and CDR2 SYDVKM. The CDR3 is 15 amino acids. V lost 6 bases, J lost 10 bases, and 19 bases lay in between. The CDR3 protein is CASSLGTSRRSPLHF. CDR3 DNA sequence: TGTGCCAGCAGCTTAGGGACTTCACGGCGCTCACCCCTCCACTTT.

The chain is built from TRBV28 and TRBJ1-3; no clear D. The CDR3 has 16 residues. Per the germline V gene, CDR1 is MDHEN and CDR2 is SYDVKM. The germline V and J ends were trimmed by 5 bases and 10 bases, with 24 bases remaining between them. Here the CDR3 reads CASSPPPPSFGRTIYF. The CDR3 nucleotides read TGTGCCAGCAGTCCACCCCCCCCGTCCTTCGGCAGGACCATATATTTT.

Comment on this clone: The junction does not match germline at one end; this may be a read error. This chain links TRBV24-1 with TRBJ2-1; no clear D gene. Germline assignment: CDR1 KGHDR and CDR2 SFDVKD. The CDR3 has 12 residues. The CDR3 sequence is CATSDGVAGIIF. In DNA, the CDR3 is TGTGCCACCAGTGACGGTGTGGCAGGAATAATCTTC.

The chain links TRBV5-1 to TRBJ1-6, with TRBD1 matching over 8 bases. This CDR3 is built from 15 residues. The ends lost 0 bases at V and 14 bases at J; junction bases unmatched: 10. Germline CDR1 SGHRS, CDR2 YFSETQ. CDR3 loop: CASSLAGQGFSALHF. CDR3 in DNA: TGCGCCAGCAGCTTGGCCGGACAGGGTTTTTCGGCCCTCCACTTT.

CDR3 sequence: CASSGGTSGSFEQFF. The DNA of the CDR3 is TGTGCCAGCAGTGGCGGGACTAGCGGGAGTTTTGAGCAGTTCTTC. The V gene is TRBV2, the J gene TRBJ2-1; 14 bases are shared with TRBD2. V was clipped by 4 bases and J by 9 bases; unmatched bases: 5. Germline assignment: CDR1 SNHLY and CDR2 FYNNEI. This CDR3 has 15 residues.

The gene calls are TRBV11-3 and TRBJ2-1; a weak D match, TRBD1 (5 bases). The CDR3 totals 17 residues. The germline CDR1 and CDR2 sequences are SGHNT and YENEEA. V was cut by 0 bases and J by 0 bases, with 12 bases left in between. This chain's CDR3 is CASSLEGHPSSYNEQFF. The CDR3 DNA is TGTGCCAGCAGCTTAGAGGGGCATCCTAGCTCCTACAATGAGCAGTTCTTC.

This clone was counted only a few times. The chain employs TRBV7-2 and TRBJ1-1; D is perhaps TRBD1 (6 bases). The CDR3 length is 13 residues. Germline V gene lookup returns CDR1 SGHTA and CDR2 FQGNSA. Trimming removed 1 base at V and 12 bases at J, with 15 bases between. CDR3 sequence reads: CASSLEYVTGTFF. As DNA, the CDR3 is TGTGCCAGCAGCTTAGAGTACGTGACAGGCACTTTCTTT.

The chain couples TRBV3-1 (or the pseudogene TRBV3-2) to TRBJ2-7, with TRBD1 matching over 7 bases. V was pared by 0 bases and J by 6 bases, with 8 bases of the junction left unmatched. From germline, CDR1 is LGHDT and CDR2 YNNKEL (reference sequence). This CDR3 has 15 amino acids. In DNA form, the CDR3 reads TGTGCCAGCAGCCAAGAAGAGGGGGCGGTGGGCGAGCAGTACTTC. Translation: CASSQEEGAVGEQYF.

This clone was seen only a few times. The chain uses TRBV19 and TRBJ2-7; 8 positions match TRBD1. Germline CDR1 reads LNHDA; CDR2 reads SQIVND (reference sequence). The trim removed 5 bases at V and 4 bases at J, leaving 10 bases unmatched. The CDR3 loop spans 15 amino acids. The CDR3 sequence is CASSPAPGTGYEQYF. The DNA for the CDR3 is TGTGCCAGTAGTCCCGCCCCCGGGACAGGTTACGAGCAGTACTTC.

V and J are TRBV14 and TRBJ2-7, with D perhaps matching TRBD1 (5 bases). Trimming removed 4 bases from V and 2 bases from J, with 12 bases in between. Germline-derived CDR1 and CDR2 are SGHDN and FVKESK. The CDR3 length is 14 residues. CDR3 coding DNA: TGTGCCAGCAGCCGGGGTGGGGCAACCTACGAGCAGTACTTC. It codes for CASSRGGATYEQYF. Full variable domain (rest looked up from reference TRBV14 and TRBJ2-7): EAGVTQFPSHSVIEKGQTVTLRCDPISGHDNLYWYRRVMGKEIKFLLHFVKESKQDESGMPNNRFLAERTGGTYSTLKVQPAELEDSGVYFCASSRGGATYEQYFGPGTRLTVT.

V is TRBV19 and J is TRBJ2-5; a weak D match, TRBD2 (7 bases). Germline assignment: CDR1 LNHDA and CDR2 SQIVND (reference sequence). The CDR3 sequence is 14 residues long. V was trimmed by 8 bases and J by 5 bases, leaving 18 bases between them. The chain's CDR3 is CASGYSGRGETQYF. Here the CDR3 DNA reads TGTGCCAGTGGATACTCAGGGAGGGGGGAGACCCAGTACTTC.

The chain employs TRBV11-2 and TRBJ1-3, with D unclear. In germline, CDR1 is SGHAT, CDR2 FQNNGV. The CDR3 totals 15 residues. V was shortened by 4 bases and J by 2 bases, with 12 bases between the two germline ends. The CDR3 spells CASSSGFGAGNTIYF. The CDR3 bases are TGTGCCAGCAGCTCAGGCTTTGGAGCTGGAAACACCATATATTTT.

The rearrangement links TRBV5-3 to TRBJ1-5; D gene ambiguous. TRBV5-3 qualifies as an ORF whose function is uncertain. CDR3 length: 16 residues. V lost 4 bases and J lost 0, with 14 bases in between. The DNA for the CDR3 is TGTGCCAGAAGCCGGATACAGACAATTAGCAATCAGCCCCAGCATTTT. It specifies CARSRIQTISNQPQHF.

V is TRBV4-3 and J is TRBJ2-6, with unresolved D. V shed 0 bases and J shed 0 bases, with 12 bases lying between them. CDR1 and CDR2 (germline): LGHNA, YSLEER. The CDR3 length is 18 residues. The CDR3 region is CASSQDIGRSSGANVLTF. CDR3 nucleotides: TGCGCCAGCAGCCAAGATATAGGCAGATCCTCTGGGGCCAACGTCCTGACTTTC.

This chain links TRBV21-1 with TRBJ2-7; the tabulated D call, TRBD2, remains unverified against the DNA. TRBV21-1 is shown as a pseudogene. This CDR3 comprises 15 residues. In nucleotides, the CDR3 is TGTGCCAGCAGCACCTCTAGGAGGCGAGGCTACGAGCAGTACTTC. Translating gives CASSTSRRRGYEQYF.

This sequence joins TRBV25-1 and TRBJ2-7; TRBD2 is a possible D gene (6 bases). Germline V gene data show CDR1 as MGHDK and CDR2 as SYGVNS. The CDR3 loop spans 14 amino acids. V lost 3 bases to trimming and J lost 2 bases, with 11 bases between them. CDR3 residues: CASSEAGITYEQYF. CDR3 nucleotides: TGTGCCAGCAGTGAGGCGGGGATCACCTACGAGCAGTACTTC.

This clone was found once. This chain uses TRBV19 with TRBJ2-7; D possibly corresponds to TRBD2 (6 bases). The CDR3 totals 15 residues. Trimming pared 6 bases from V and 4 bases from J, leaving 19 bases between. Germline CDR1 is LNHDA and CDR2 is SQIVND (reference sequence). CDR3 in amino acids: CASSESGTLWYEQYF. The CDR3 DNA follows: TGTGCCAGTAGCGAATCCGGGACTCTCTGGTACGAGCAGTACTTC.

The CDR3 here is CSASPDYEQYF. In DNA, the CDR3 is TGCAGTGCTAGCCCCGACTACGAGCAGTACTTC. The chain combines TRBV20-1 with TRBJ2-7, with D uncertain. The CDR3 covers 11 residues. The V and J ends lost 3 bases and 3 bases respectively, with 6 bases between them. The V gene's germline CDR1 is DFQATT and CDR2 SNEGSKA (reference sequence).

This clone has at least ten counts. This CDR3 reads CASRDAYEQYF. The CDR3 coding sequence is TGTGCCAGCCGGGACGCCTACGAGCAGTACTTC. V and J are TRBV2 and TRBJ2-7; D may correspond to TRBD1 or TRBD2 (5 bases each). V was trimmed by 8 bases and J by 2 bases, leaving 7 bases between them. This CDR3 has 11 amino acids. Germline assignment: CDR1 SNHLY and CDR2 FYNNEI.

The V gene is TRBV9, the J gene TRBJ1-3; D is uncertain. V lost 0 bases to trimming and J lost 2 bases, with 9 bases between them. This CDR3 region has 15 residues. CDR1 and CDR2 (germline): SGDLS, YYNGEE. The CDR3 region has the DNA TGTGCCAGCAGCGTAGGCCACGGGGCTGGAAACACCATATATTTT. This translates into CASSVGHGAGNTIYF. Looking up the rest from reference TRBV9 and TRBJ1-3 gives the full variable domain: DSGVTQTPKHLITATGQRVTLRCSPRSGDLSVYWYQQSLDQGLQFLIQYYNGEERAKGNILERFSAQQFPDLHSELNLSSLELGDSALYFCASSVGHGAGNTIYFGEGSWLTVV.

This clone came up once. V usage is TRBV18 and J usage is TRBJ2-2; 9 nucleotides agree with TRBD1. CDR1 is KGHSH, CDR2 LQKENI, per germline. This CDR3 comprises 15 residues. Trimming took 3 bases from V and 3 from J; bases not matched to a gene: 2. CDR3 region: CASSPRQGDTGELFF. As DNA, the CDR3 is TGTGCCAGCTCACCTAGACAGGGGGACACCGGGGAGCTGTTTTTT.

The count of this clone is one. V and J are TRBV7-4 and TRBJ2-4, with a tentative D call TRBD1 (5 bases). The V end was cut by 6 bases, the J end by 0 bases, with 15 bases between. This CDR3 spans 16 amino acids. CDR1 and CDR2 from the germline V gene are SGHVT and SQSDAQ. CDR3 sequence: CASRLIRGIAKNIQYF. CDR3 DNA: TGTGCCAGCAGGCTAATTAGGGGCATAGCCAAAAACATTCAGTACTTC.

The genes are TRBV18 and TRBJ2-7; D is possibly TRBD1 (5 bases). The V and J ends lost 3 bases and 0 bases respectively, with 12 bases between them. Germline V gene data show CDR1 as KGHSH and CDR2 as LQKENI. The CDR3 sequence is 15 residues long. CDR3 coding DNA: TGTGCCAGCTCACCTGAGACAGTGAGCTCCTACGAGCAGTACTTC. Translating gives CASSPETVSSYEQYF.

The chain uses TRBV6-1 and TRBJ2-7; D assignment may be TRBD1 or TRBD2 (5 bases each). Between the trimmed V and J ends, which lost 2 bases and 2 bases, there was a span of 10 bases. The CDR3 length is 14 residues. In germline, CDR1 is MNHNS, CDR2 SASEGT. The CDR3 sequence is CASSESGGTYEQYF. DNA of the CDR3: TGTGCCAGCAGTGAATCTGGGGGAACCTACGAGCAGTACTTC.